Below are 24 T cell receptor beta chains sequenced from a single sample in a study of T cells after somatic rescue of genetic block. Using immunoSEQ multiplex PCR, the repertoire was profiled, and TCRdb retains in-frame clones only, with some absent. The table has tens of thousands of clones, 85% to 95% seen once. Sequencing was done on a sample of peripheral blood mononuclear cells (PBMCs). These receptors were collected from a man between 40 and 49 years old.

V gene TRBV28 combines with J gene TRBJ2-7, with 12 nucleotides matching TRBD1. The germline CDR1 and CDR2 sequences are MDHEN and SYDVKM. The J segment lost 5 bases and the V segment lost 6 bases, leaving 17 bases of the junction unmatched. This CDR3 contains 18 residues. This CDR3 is CASSNPGQGALITDEQYF. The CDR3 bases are TGTGCCAGCAGCAATCCGGGACAGGGGGCTTTAATAACTGACGAGCAGTACTTC.

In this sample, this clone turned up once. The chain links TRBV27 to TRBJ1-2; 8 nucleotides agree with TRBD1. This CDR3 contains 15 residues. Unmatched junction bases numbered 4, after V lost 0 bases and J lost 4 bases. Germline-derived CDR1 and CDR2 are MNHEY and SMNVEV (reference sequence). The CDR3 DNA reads TGTGCCAGCAGTTTATCTTGGACAGGGAGCTATGGCTACACCTTC. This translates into CASSLSWTGSYGYTF.

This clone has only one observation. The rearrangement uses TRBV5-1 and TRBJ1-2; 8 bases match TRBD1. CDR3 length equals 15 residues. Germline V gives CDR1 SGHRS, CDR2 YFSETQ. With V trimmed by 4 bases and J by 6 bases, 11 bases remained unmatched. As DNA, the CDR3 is TGCGCCAGCAGCCAATACAGGGGGAGTCTCGATGGCTACACCTTC. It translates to CASSQYRGSLDGYTF.

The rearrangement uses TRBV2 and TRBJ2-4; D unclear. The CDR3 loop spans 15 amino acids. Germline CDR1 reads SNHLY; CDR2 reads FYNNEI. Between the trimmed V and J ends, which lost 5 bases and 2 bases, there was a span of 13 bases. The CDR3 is CASSFPRGSKNIQYF. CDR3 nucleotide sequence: TGTGCCAGCAGTTTTCCTCGTGGCTCCAAAAACATTCAGTACTTC.

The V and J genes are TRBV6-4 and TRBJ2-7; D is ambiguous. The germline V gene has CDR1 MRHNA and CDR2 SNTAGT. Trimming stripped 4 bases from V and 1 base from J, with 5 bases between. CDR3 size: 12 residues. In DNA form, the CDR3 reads TGTGCCAGCAGTGGAAGTTCCTACGAGCAGTACTTC. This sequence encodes CASSGSSYEQYF.

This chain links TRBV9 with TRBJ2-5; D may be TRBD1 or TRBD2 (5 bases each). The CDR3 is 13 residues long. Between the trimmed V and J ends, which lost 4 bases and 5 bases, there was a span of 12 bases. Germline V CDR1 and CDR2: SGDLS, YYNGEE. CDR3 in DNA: TGTGCCAGCAGCCGCGCCGGGGCTGAGACCCAGTACTTC. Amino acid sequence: CASSRAGAETQYF.

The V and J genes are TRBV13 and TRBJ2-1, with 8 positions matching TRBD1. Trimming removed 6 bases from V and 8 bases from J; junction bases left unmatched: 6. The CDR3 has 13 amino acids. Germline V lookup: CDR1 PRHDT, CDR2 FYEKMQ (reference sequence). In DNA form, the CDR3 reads TGTGCCAGCAGGAGGACAGGGTCCCATGAGCAGTTCTTC. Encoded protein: CASRRTGSHEQFF. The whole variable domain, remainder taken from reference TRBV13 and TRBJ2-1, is AAGVIQSPRHLIKEKRETATLKCYPIPRHDTVYWYQQGPGQDPQFLISFYEKMQSDKGSIPDRFSAQQFSDYHSELNMSSLELGDSALYFCASRRTGSHEQFFGPGTRLTVL.

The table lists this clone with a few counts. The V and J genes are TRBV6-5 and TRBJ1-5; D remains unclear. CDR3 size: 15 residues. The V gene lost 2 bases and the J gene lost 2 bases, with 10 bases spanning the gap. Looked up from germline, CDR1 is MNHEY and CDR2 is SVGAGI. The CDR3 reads CASSYGRRGNQPQHF. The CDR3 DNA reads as TGTGCCAGCAGTTACGGCAGGCGGGGCAATCAGCCCCAGCATTTT.

The CDR3 sequence: CASSPTGGARYEQYF. The CDR3, as DNA: TGTGCCAGCAGCCCGACGGGAGGTGCCCGCTACGAGCAGTACTTC. The V and J genes are TRBV9 and TRBJ2-7; 7 nucleotides line up with TRBD2. Germline loops: CDR1 SGDLS, CDR2 YYNGEE. V dropped 4 bases and J dropped 3; count of bases not matched to a gene: 10. This CDR3 spans 15 amino acids.

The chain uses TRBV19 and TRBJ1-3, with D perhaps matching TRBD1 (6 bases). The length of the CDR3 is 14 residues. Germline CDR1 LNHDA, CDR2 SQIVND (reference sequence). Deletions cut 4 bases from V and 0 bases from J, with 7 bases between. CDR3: CASSTGHSGNTIYF. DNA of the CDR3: TGTGCCAGTAGTACGGGACACTCTGGAAACACCATATATTTT. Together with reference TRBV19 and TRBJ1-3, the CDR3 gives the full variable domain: DGGITQSPKYLFRKEGQNVTLSCEQNLNHDAMYWYRQDPGQGLRLIYYSQIVNDFQKGDIAEGYSVSREKKESFPLTVTSAQKNPTAFYLCASSTGHSGNTIYFGEGSWLTVV.

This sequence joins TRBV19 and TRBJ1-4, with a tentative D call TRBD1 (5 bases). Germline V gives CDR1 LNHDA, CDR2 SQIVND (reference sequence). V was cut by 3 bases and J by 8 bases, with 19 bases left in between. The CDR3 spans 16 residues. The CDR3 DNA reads TGTGCCAGTAGTATTGTTGGGGACGGAGGTAGGGAAAAACTGTTTTTT. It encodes CASSIVGDGGREKLFF.

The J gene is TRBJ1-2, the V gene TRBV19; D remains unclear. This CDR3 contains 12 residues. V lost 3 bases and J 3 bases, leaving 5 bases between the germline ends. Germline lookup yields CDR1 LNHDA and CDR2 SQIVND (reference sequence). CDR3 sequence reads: CASSMRDYGYTF. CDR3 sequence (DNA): TGTGCCAGTAGTATGAGGGACTATGGCTACACCTTC.

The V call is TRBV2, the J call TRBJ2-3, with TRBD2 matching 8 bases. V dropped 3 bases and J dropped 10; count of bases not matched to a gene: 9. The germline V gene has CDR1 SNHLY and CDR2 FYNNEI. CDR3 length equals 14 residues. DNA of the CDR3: TGTGCCAGCAGTGAGCGTTTAGCGGGAAAAGCGCAGTATTTT. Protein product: CASSERLAGKAQYF.

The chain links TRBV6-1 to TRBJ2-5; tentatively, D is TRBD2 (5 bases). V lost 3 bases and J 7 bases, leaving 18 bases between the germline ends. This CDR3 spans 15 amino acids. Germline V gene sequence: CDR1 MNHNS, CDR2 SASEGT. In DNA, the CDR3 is TGTGCCAGCAGTGACAAATTAAATCGGGAAGGGACCCAGTACTTC. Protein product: CASSDKLNREGTQYF.

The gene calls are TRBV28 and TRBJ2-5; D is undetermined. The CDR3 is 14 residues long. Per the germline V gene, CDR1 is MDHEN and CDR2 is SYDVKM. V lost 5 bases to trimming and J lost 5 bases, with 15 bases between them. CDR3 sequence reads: CASSLGQVRETQYF. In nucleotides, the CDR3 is TGTGCCAGCAGTCTCGGCCAGGTACGGGAGACCCAGTACTTC. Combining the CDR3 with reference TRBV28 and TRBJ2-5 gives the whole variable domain DVKVTQSSRYLVKRTGEKVFLECVQDMDHENMFWYRQDPGLGLRLIYFSYDVKMKEKGDIPEGYSVSREKKERFSLILESASTNQTSMYLCASSLGQVRETQYFGPGTRLLVL.

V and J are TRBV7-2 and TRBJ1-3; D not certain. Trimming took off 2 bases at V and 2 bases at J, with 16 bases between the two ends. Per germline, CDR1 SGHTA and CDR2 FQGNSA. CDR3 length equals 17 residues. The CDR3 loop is CASSLLVGGGPGNTIYF. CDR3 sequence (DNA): TGTGCCAGCAGCTTATTGGTGGGAGGCGGGCCTGGAAACACCATATATTTT. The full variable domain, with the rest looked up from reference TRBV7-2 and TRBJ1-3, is GAGVSQSPSNKVTEKGKDVELRCDPISGHTALYWYRQSLGQGLEFLIYFQGNSAPDKSGLPSDRFSAERTGGSVSTLTIQRTQQEDSAVYLCASSLLVGGGPGNTIYFGEGSWLTVV.

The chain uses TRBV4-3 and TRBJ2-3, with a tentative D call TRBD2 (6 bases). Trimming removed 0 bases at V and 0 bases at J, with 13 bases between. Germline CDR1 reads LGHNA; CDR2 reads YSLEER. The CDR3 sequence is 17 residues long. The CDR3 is CASSQDGSGTSTDTQYF. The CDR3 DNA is TGCGCCAGCAGCCAAGATGGGTCAGGGACTAGCACAGATACGCAGTATTTT.

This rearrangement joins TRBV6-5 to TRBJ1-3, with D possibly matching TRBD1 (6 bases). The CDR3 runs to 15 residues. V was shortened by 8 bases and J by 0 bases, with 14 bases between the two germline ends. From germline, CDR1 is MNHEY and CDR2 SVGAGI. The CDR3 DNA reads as TGTGCCAGCGGCCCGGGGGCAGTCTCTGGAAACACCATATATTTT. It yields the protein CASGPGAVSGNTIYF.

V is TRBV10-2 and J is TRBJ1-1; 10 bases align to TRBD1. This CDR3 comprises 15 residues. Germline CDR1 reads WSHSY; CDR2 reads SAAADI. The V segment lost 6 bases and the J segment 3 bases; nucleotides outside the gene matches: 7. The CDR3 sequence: CASRRTGTGDTEAFF. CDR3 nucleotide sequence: TGCGCCAGCAGACGAACCGGGACAGGGGACACTGAAGCTTTCTTT.

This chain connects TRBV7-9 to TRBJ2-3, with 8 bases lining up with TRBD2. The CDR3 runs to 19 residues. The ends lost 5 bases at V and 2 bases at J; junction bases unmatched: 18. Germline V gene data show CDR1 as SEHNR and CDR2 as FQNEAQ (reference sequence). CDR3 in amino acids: CASSRRDTERGKYTDTQYF. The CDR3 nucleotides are TGTGCCAGCAGCCGCCGGGACACGGAGCGGGGGAAATACACAGATACGCAGTATTTT.

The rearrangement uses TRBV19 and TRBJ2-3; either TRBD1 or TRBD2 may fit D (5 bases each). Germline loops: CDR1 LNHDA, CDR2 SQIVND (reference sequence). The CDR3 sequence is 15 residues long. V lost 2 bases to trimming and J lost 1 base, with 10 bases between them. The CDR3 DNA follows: TGTGCCAGTAGTATATCGCAGGGAGGCACAGATACGCAGTATTTT. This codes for CASSISQGGTDTQYF.

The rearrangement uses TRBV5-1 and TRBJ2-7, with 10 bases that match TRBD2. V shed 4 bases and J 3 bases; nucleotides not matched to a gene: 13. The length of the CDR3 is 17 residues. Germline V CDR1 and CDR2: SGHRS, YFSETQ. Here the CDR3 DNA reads TGCGCCAGCAGCGCGAGTACCCTAGCGGGGGCTGTCTACGAGCAGTACTTC. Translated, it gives CASSASTLAGAVYEQYF. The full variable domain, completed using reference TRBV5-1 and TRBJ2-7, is KAGVTQTPRYLIKTRGQQVTLSCSPISGHRSVSWYQQTPGQGLQFLFEYFSETQRNKGNFPGRFSGRQFSNSRSEMNVSTLELGDSALYLCASSASTLAGAVYEQYFGPGTRLTVT.

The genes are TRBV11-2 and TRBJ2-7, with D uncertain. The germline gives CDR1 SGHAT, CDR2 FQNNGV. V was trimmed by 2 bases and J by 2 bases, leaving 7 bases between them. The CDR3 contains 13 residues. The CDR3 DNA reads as TGTGCCAGCAGCTTACACAGCCCCTACGAGCAGTACTTC. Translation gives CASSLHSPYEQYF.

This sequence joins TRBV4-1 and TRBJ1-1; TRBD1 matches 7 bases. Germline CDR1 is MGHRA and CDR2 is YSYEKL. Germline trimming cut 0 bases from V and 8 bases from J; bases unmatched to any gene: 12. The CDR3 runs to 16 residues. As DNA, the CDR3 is TGCGCCAGCAGCCAAGAAGGATACAGGGGTTTGATAGAAGCTTTCTTT. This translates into CASSQEGYRGLIEAFF.